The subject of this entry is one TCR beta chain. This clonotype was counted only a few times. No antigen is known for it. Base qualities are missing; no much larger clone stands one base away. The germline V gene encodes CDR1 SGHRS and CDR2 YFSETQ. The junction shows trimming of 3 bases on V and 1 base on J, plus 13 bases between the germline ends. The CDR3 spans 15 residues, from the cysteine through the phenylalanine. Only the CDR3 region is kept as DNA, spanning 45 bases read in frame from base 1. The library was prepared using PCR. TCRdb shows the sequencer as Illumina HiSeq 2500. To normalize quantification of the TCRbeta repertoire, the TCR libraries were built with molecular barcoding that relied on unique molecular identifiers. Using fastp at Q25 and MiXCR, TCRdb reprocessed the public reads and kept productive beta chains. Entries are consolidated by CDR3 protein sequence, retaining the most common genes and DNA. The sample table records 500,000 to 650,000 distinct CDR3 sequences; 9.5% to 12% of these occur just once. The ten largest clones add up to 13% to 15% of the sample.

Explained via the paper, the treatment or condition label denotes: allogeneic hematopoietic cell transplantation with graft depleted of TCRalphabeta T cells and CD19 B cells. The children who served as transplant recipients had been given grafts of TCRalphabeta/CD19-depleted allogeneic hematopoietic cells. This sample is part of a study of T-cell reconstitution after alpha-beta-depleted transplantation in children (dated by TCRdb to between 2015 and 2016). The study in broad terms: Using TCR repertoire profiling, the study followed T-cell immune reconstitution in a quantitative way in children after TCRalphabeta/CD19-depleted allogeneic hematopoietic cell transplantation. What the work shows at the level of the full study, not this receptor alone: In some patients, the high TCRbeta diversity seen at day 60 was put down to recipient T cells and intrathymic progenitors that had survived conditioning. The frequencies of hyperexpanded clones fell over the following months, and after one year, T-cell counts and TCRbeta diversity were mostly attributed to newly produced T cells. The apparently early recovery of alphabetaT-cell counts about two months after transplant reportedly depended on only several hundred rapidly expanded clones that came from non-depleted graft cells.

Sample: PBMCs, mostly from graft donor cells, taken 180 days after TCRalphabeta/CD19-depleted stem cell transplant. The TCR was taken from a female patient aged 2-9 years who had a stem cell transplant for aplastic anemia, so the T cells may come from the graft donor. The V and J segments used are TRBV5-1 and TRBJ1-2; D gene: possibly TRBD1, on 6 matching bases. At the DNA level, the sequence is TGCGCCAGCAGCTCTTCCTCGGACAGTAACTATGGCTACACCTTC. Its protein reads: CASSSSSDSNYGYTF.